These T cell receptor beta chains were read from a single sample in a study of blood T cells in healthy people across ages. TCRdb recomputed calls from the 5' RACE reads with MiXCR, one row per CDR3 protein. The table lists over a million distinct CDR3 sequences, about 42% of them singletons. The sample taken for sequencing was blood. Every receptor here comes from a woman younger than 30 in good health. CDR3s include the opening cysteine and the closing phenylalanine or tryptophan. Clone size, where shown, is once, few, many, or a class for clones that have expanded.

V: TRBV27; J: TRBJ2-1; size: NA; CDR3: CASSFWTSSHEQFF
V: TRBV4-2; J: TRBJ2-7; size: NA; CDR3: CASSHSGGTSSYEQYF
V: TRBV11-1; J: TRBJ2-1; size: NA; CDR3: CASSLRPSGSGEQFF
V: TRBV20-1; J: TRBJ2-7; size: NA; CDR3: CSARPAGKEAQYF
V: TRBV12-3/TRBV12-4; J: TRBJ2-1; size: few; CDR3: CASRPTGVVSGVSYNEQFF
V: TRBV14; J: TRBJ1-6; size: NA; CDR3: CASSEQGANSPLHF
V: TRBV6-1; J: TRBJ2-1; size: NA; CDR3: CASRPESWGYDSYNEQFF
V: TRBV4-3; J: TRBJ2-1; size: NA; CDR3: CASSQDRATYNEQFF
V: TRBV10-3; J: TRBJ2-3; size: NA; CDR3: CAIRAGRTDTQYF
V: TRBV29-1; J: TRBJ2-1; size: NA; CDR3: CSVGAGASWNEQFF
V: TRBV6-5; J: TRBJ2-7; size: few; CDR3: CASSYSGQSSYEQYF
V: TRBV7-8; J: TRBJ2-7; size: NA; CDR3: CASGGSGDVYEQYF
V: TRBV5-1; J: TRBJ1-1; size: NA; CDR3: CASSRLGGHTSDTEVFF
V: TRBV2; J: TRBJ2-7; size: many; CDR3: CASSPRDYSYEQYF
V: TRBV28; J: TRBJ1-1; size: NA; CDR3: CASNPRARDTEAFF
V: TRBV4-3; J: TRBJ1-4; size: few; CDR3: CASSQSTAGNNEKLFF
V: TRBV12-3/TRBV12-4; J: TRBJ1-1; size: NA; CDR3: CASSRLGSLNTEAFF
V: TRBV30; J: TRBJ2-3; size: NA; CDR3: CAWRPEGDTQYF
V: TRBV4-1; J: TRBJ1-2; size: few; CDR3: CASSQGPDNTLRVTNYGYTF
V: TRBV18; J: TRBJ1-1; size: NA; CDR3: CASSPTGKTEAFF
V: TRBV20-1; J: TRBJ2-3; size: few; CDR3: CTEGGDTQYF
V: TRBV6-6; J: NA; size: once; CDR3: CASSYSGRSYNEQYF
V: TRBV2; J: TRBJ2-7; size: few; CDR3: CASRPPGGSYEQYF
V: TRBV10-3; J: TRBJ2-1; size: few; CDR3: CAISEVLAGVNEQFF
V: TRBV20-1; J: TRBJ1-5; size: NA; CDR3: CSARAPTGYNQPQHF
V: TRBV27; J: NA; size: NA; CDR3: CASSLTGQGAYNEQYF
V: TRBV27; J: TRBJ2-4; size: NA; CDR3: CASSGQGDAMQYF
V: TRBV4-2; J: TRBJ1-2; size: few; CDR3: CASSQADSGTGNYGYTF
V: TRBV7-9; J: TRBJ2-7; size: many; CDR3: CASSQTSSYEQYF
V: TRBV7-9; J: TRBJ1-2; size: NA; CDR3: CASSARQGGDGYTF
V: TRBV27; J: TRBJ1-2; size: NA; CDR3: CASIFGLNYGYTF
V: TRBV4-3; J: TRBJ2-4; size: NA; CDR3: CASSQGFLAVYSGGKNIQYF
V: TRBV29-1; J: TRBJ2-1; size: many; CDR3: CSVAFRLAEDEQFF
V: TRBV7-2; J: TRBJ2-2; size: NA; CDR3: CASSLTVSTGELFF
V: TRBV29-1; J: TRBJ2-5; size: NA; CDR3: CSTPRDTGKETQYF
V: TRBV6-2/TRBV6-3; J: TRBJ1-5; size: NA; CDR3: CASGRESERNQPQHF
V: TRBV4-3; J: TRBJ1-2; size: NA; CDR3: CASSQVLGRGDGYTF
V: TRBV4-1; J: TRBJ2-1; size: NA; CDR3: CASSQMRLAGAPSYNEQFF
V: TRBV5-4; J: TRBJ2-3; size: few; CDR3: CASSLVVAGATDTQYF
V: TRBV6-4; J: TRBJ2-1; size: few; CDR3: CASSPKGLAGANGYNEQFF
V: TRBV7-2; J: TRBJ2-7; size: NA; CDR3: CASSLAYSTYNEQYF
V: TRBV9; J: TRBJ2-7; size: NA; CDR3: CASSVGLASHSYEQYF
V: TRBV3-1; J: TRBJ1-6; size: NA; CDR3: CASSPSGLFTLNSPLHF
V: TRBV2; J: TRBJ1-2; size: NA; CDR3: CASSQQGPSTGYTF